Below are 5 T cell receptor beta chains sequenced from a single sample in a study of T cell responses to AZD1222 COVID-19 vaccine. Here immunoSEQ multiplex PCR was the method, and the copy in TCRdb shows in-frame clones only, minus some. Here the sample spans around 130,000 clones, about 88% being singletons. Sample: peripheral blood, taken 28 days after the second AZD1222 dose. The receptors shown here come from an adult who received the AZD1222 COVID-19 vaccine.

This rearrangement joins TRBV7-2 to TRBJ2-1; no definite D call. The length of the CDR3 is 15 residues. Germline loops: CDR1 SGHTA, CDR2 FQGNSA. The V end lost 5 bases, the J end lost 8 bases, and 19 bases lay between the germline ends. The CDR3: CASSPARRSRDEQFF. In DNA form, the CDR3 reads TGTGCCAGCAGCCCAGCTAGACGGAGTAGAGATGAGCAGTTCTTC. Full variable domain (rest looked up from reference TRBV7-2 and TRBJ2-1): GAGVSQSPSNKVTEKGKDVELRCDPISGHTALYWYRQSLGQGLEFLIYFQGNSAPDKSGLPSDRFSAERTGGSVSTLTIQRTQQEDSAVYLCASSPARRSRDEQFFGPGTRLTVL.

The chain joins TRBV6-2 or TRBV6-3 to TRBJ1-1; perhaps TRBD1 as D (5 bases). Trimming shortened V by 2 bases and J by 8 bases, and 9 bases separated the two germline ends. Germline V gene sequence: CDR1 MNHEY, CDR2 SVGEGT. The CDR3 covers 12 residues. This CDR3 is CASSYGTGEAFF. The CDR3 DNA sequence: TGTGCCAGCAGTTACGGTACAGGAGAAGCTTTCTTT.

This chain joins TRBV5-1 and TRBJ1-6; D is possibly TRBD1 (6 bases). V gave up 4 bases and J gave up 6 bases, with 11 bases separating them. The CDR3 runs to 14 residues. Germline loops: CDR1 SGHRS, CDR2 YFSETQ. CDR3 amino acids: CASSPGTTNSPLHF. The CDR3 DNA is TGCGCCAGCAGCCCTGGGACAACTAATTCACCCCTCCACTTT.

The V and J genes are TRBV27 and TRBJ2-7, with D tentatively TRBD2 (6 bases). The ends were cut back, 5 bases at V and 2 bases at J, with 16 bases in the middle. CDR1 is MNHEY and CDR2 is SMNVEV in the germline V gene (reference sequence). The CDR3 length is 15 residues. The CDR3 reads CASSPPGGPTYEQYF. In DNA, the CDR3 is TGTGCCAGCAGTCCCCCCGGGGGACCTACCTACGAGCAGTACTTC.

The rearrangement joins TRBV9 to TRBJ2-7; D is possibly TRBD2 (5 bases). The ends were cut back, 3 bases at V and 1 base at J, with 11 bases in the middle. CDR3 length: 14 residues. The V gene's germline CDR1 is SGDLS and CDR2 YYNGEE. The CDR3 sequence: CASSAFGESYEQYF. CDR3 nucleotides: TGTGCCAGCAGCGCCTTTGGGGAGTCCTACGAGCAGTACTTC.